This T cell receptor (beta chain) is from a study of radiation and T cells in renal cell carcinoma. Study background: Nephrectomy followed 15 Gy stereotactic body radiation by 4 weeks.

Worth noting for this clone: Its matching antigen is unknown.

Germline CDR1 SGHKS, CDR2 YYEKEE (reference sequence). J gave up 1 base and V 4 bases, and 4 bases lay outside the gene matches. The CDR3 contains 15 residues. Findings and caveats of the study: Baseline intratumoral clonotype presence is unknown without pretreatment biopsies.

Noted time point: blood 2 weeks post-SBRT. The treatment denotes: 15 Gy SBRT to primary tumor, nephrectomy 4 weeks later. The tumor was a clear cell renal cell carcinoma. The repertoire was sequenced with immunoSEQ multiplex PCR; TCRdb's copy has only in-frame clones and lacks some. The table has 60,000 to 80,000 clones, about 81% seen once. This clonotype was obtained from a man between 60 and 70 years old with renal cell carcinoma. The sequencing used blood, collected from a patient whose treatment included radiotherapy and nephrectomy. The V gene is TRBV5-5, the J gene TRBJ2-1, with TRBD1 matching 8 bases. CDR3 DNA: TGTGCCAGCAGCCCGAGACAGGGGTCCTACAATGAGCAGTTCTTC. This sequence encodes CASSPRQGSYNEQFF.